This TCR beta chain was found in a study of T cell responses to AZD1222 COVID-19 vaccine. On the study more broadly: Analyses pooled second doses at about 4 or about 12 weeks.

The CDR3 consists of 14 residues. The V end was cut by 1 base, the J end by 0 bases, with 10 bases between. CDR1 and CDR2 (germline): GTSNPN, SVGIG (reference sequence). General study findings and limits: Breadth and depth of Spike-specific TCRs rose after two AZD1222 doses. The CD4 TCRs associated with vaccination extended across spike and predominated at 160-218 and 743-854. Baseline seropositivity characterized only six AZD1222 recipients.

This clone was observed once. Antigen unknown. Profiling relied on immunoSEQ multiplex PCR, and the TCRdb table lists in-frame clones only, not all of them. The sample records over 100,000 clones, about 87% being singletons. Sequenced material: peripheral blood, taken on day 0 of AZD1222 vaccination. The receptor was isolated from an adult in good health. The chain joins TRBV30 to TRBJ2-7; D is perhaps TRBD1 (6 bases). In DNA form, the CDR3 reads TGTGCCTGGAGTGCCACAGGGATCTCCTACGAGCAGTACTTC. Its protein product is CAWSATGISYEQYF.